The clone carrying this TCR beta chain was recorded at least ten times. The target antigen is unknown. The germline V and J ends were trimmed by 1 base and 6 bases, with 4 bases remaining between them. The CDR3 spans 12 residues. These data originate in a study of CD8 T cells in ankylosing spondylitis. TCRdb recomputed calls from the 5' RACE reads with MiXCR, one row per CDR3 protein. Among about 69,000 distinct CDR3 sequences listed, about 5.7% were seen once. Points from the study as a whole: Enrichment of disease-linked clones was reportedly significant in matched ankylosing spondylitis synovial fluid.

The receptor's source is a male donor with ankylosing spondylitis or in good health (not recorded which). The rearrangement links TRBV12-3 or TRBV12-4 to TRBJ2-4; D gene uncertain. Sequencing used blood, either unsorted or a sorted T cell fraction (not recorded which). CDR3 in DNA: TGTGCCAGCAGTTTAGACCCAAACATTCAGTACTTC. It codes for CASSLDPNIQYF.